This TCR beta chain comes out of a study of control samples from healthy donors and cancer patients. Profiled with immunoSEQ multiplex PCR; TCRdb holds only in-frame clones, not every one. In the table there are about 140,000 clones, less than 90% of which are singletons. The CDR3 has 15 amino acids. V shed 4 bases and J 0 bases; nucleotides not matched to a gene: 3. CDR1 and CDR2 from the germline V gene are SGHRS and YFSETQ. This TCR was recovered from a woman aged 25-40 years in good health. The material sequenced was blood. The V gene is TRBV5-1, the J gene TRBJ2-2; the match to TRBD1 covers 7 bases. The CDR3 reads CASSVGQPNTGELFF. In DNA, the CDR3 is TGCGCCAGCAGCGTGGGACAGCCGAACACCGGGGAGCTGTTTTTT.